The T cell receptor beta chain under discussion was sequenced for a study of blood T cell repertoires in COVID-19. Study-wide context: From the United States, Italy and Spain came samples of acute and convalescent COVID-19. PBMCs, B-cell-depleted T cells, or T cells were the source of the cDNA or gDNA that made up the material.

Seattle patients were enrolled while actively infected and followed longitudinally. Original methodology: Counts of nucleated cells, estimated from reference gene primer amplification, were obtained. This table comes from immunoSEQ multiplex PCR, and its TCRdb copy is limited to in-frame clones, with some not included. D and trimming were read from the DNA, whereas the V and J calls and clone size are those reported in that table. The data hold about 210,000 clones, with over 75% observed a single time. J was trimmed by 4 bases and V by 6 bases; bases with no gene match: 12. Germline-derived CDR1 and CDR2 are SNHLY and FYNNEI. The CDR3 spans 16 residues.

The specimen sequenced was peripheral blood. The chain links TRBV2 to TRBJ1-2; 9 nucleotides match TRBD1. This TCR derives from a man aged 50-59 years with COVID-19, enrolled during active disease. In DNA, the CDR3 is TGTGCCAGCAGCGCAACCGGGACAGGGACCTTCTATGGCTACACCTTC. Protein: CASSATGTGTFYGYTF.